The clone carrying this T cell receptor (beta chain) was detected only a few times. The same CDR3 can be traced to other DNA sequences in this sample. It was with 60 Vbeta and 13 Jbeta primers that the PCR ran. Using immunoSEQ multiplex PCR, the repertoire was profiled, and TCRdb retains in-frame clones only, with some absent. The sample contains around 140,000 clones, roughly four fifths of which appear only once. This CDR3 contains 16 residues. Germline V CDR1 and CDR2: MDHEN, SYDVKM. Trimming took 6 bases from V and 5 from J, leaving 22 bases between them. This specimen comes from a study of cytomegalovirus exposure and HLA in healthy donors.

Sequenced material: PBMCs. The rearrangement uses TRBV28 and TRBJ2-5, with D unclear. The sequence was obtained from a man younger than 30 in good health and CMV-seropositive. The DNA of the CDR3 is TGTGCCAGCAGCCTCATCTTGGGTAGCTCATCTGAGACCCAGTACTTC. Its translation is CASSLILGSSSETQYF.